This paragraph reports one T cell receptor beta chain. Germline values: CDR1 MNHEY, CDR2 SMNVEV (reference sequence). V lost 3 bases to trimming and J lost 8 bases, with 11 bases between them. The CDR3 is 13 residues long. This sample is drawn from a study of blood T cell repertoires in COVID-19. Turning to the study itself: COVID-19 samples collected from the United States, Italy and Spain covered acute and convalescent phases.

TCRdb's table, derived via immunoSEQ multiplex PCR, lists solely in-frame clones and lacks some. This sample yields 65,000 to 90,000 clones, of which about four fifths are seen a single time; around 9.3% belongs to the top ten. Sequencing used peripheral blood. This TCR derives from a man aged 60 to 69 with acute or convalescent COVID-19. The chain is built from TRBV27 and TRBJ2-4; D uncertain. This CDR3 is CASSFADKDIQYF. For the CDR3, the DNA is TGTGCCAGCAGTTTTGCCGACAAGGACATTCAGTACTTC.